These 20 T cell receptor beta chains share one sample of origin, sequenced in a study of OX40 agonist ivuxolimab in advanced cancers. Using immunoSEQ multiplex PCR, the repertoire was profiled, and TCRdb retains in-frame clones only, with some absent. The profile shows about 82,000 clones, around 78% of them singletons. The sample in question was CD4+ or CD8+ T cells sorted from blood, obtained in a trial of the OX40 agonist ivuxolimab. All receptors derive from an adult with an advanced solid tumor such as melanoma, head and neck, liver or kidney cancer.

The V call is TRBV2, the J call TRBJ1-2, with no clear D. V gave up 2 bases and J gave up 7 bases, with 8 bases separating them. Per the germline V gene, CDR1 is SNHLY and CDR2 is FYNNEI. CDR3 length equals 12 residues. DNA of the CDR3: TGTGCCAGCAGTGAAAGCGTTTTTGGCTACACCTTC. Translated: CASSESVFGYTF.

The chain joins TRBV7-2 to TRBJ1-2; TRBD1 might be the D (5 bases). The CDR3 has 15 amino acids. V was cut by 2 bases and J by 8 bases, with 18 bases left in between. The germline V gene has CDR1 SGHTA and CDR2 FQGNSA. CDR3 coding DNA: TGTGCCAGCAGCTTATTATCCGGACACCAAGACGGCTACACCTTC. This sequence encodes CASSLLSGHQDGYTF. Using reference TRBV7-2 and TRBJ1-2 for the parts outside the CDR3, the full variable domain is GAGVSQSPSNKVTEKGKDVELRCDPISGHTALYWYRQSLGQGLEFLIYFQGNSAPDKSGLPSDRFSAERTGGSVSTLTIQRTQQEDSAVYLCASSLLSGHQDGYTFGSGTRLTVV.

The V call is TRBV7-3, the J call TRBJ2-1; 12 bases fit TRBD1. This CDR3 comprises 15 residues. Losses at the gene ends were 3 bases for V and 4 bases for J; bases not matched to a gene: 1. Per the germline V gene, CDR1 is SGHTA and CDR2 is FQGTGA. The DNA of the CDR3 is TGTGCCAGCAGCTTGGGACAGGGGGCATACAATGAGCAGTTCTTC. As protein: CASSLGQGAYNEQFF.

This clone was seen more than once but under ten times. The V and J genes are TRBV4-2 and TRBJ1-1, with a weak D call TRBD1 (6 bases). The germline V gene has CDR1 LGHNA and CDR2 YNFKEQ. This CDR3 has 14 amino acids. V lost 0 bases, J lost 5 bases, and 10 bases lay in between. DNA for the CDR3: TGTGCCAGCAGCCAAGAACAGGGTGAGACTGAAGCTTTCTTT. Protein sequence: CASSQEQGETEAFF.

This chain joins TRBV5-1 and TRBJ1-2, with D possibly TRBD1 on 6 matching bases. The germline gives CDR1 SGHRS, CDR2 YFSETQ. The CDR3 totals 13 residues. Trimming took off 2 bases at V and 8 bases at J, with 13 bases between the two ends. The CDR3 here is CASSFGQRGGYTF. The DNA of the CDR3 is TGCGCCAGCAGCTTCGGACAGAGAGGGGGCTACACCTTC.

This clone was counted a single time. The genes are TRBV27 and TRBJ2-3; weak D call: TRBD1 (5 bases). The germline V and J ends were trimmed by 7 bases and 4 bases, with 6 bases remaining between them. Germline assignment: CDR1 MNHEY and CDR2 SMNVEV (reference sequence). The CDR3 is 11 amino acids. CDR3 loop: CASIQADTQYF. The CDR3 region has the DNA TGTGCCAGCATACAGGCAGATACGCAGTATTTT.

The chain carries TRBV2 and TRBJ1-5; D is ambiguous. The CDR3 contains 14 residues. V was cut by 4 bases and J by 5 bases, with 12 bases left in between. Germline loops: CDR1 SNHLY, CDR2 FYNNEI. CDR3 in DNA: TGTGCCAGCAGTGGGGGAGCCGGTGATCAGCCCCAGCATTTT. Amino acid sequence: CASSGGAGDQPQHF.

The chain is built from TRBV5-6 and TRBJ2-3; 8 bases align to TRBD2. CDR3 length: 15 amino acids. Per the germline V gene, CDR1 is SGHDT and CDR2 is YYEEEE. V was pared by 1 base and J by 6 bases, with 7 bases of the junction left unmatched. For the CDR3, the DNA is TGTGCCAGCAGCTTGACAGCGGGGGCCCGGGATACGCAGTATTTT. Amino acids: CASSLTAGARDTQYF.

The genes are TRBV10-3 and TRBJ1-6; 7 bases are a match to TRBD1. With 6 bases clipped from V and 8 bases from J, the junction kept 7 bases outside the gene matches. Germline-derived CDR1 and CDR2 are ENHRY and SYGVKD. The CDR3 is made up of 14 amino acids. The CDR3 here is CAISFDRVDSPLHF. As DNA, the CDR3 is TGTGCCATCAGCTTCGACAGGGTGGATTCACCCCTCCACTTT.

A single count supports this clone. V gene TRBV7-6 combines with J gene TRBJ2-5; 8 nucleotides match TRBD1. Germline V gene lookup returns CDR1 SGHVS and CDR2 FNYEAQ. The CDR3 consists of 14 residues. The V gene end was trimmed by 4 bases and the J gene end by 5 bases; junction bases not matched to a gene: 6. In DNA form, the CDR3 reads TGTGCCAGCAGCTCCCCGACAGGGGCCGAGACCCAGTACTTC. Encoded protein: CASSSPTGAETQYF.

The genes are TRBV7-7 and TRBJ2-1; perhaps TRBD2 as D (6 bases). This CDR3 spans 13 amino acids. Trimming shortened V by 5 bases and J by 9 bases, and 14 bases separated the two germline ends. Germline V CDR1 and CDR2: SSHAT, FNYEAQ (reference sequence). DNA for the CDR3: TGTGCCAGCAGCCCCACTAGCATCCCTGAGCAGTTCTTC. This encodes CASSPTSIPEQFF.

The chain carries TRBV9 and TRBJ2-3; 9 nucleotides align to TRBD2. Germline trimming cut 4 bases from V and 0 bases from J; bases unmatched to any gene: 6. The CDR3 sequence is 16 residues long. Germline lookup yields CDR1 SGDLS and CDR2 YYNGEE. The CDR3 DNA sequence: TGTGCCAGCAGCCCAAGACTAGCGGTAAGCACAGATACGCAGTATTTT. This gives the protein CASSPRLAVSTDTQYF.

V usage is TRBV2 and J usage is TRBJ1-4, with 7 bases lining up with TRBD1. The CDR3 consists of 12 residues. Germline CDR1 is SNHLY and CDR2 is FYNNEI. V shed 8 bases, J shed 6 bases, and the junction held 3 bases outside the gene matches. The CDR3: CASGRGDEKLFF. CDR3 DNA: TGTGCCAGCGGCAGGGGGGATGAAAAACTGTTTTTT. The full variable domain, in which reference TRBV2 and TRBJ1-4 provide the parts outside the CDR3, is EPEVTQTPSHQVTQMGQEVILRCVPISNHLYFYWYRQILGQKVEFLVSFYNNEISEKSEIFDDQFSVERPDGSNFTLKIRSTKLEDSAMYFCASGRGDEKLFFGSGTQLSVL.

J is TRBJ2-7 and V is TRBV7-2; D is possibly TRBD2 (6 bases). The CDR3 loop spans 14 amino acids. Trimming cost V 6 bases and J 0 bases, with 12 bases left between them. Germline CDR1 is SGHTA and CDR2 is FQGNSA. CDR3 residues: CASRTAGSSYEQYF. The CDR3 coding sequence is TGTGCCAGCAGAACGGCGGGGAGCTCCTACGAGCAGTACTTC.

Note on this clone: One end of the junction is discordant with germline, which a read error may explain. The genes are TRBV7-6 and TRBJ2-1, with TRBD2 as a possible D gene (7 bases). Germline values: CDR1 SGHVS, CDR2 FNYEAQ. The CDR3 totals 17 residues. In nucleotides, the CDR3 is TGTGCCAGCAGCTTAGGTCGGTGGGGGCGGGGGTACAGTGAGCAGTTCTTC. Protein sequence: CASSLGRWGRGYSEQFF.

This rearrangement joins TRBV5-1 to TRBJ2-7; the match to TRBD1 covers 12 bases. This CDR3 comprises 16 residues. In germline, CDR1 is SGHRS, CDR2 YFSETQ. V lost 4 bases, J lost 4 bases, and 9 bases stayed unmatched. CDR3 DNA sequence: TGCGCCAGCAGCCTGGGCCCGGGACAGGGGGCTTACGAGCAGTACTTC. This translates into CASSLGPGQGAYEQYF. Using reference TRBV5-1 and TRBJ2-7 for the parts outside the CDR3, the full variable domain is KAGVTQTPRYLIKTRGQQVTLSCSPISGHRSVSWYQQTPGQGLQFLFEYFSETQRNKGNFPGRFSGRQFSNSRSEMNVSTLELGDSALYLCASSLGPGQGAYEQYFGPGTRLTVT.

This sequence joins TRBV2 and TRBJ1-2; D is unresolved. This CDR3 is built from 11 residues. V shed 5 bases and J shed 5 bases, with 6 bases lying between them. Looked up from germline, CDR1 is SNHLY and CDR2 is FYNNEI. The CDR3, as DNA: TGTGCCAGCAGTTTGGATTATGGCTACACCTTC. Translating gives CASSLDYGYTF.

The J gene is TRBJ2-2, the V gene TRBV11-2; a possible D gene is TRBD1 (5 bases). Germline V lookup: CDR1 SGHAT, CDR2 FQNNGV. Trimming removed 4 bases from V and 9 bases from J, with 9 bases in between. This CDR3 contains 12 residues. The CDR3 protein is CASSSRQRELFF. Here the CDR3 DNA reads TGTGCCAGCAGCTCGAGACAGCGGGAGCTGTTTTTT.

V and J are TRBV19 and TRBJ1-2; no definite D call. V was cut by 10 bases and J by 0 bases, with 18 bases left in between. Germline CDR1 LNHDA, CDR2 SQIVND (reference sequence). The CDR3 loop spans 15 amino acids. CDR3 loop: CANPLARQANYGYTF. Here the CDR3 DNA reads TGTGCCAACCCCCTGGCGCGTCAAGCTAACTATGGCTACACCTTC. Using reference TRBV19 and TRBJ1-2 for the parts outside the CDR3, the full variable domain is DGGITQSPKYLFRKEGQNVTLSCEQNLNHDAMYWYRQDPGQGLRLIYYSQIVNDFQKGDIAEGYSVSREKKESFPLTVTSAQKNPTAFYLCANPLARQANYGYTFGSGTRLTVV.

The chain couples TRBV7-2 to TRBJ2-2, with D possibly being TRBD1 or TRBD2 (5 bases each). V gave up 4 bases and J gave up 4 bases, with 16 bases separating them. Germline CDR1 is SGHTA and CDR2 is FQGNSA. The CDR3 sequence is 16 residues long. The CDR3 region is CASSSFLGRSTGELFF. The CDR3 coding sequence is TGTGCCAGCAGCTCCTTCTTGGGACGTAGCACCGGGGAGCTGTTTTTT.